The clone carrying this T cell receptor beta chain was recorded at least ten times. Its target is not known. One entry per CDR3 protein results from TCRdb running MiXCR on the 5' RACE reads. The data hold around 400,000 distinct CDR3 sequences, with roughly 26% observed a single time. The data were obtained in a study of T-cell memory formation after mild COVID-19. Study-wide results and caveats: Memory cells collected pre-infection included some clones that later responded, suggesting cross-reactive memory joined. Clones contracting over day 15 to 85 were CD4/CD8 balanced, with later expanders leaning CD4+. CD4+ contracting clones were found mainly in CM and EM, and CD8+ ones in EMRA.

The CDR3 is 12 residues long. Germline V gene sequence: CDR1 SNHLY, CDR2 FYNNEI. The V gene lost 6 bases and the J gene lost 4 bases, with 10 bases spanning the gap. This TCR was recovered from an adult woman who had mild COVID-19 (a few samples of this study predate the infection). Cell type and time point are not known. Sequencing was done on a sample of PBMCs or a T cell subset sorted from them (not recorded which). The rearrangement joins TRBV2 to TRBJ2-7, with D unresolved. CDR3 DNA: TGTGCCAGCAGGGGCGAGACATACGAGCAGTACTTC. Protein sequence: CASRGETYEQYF.